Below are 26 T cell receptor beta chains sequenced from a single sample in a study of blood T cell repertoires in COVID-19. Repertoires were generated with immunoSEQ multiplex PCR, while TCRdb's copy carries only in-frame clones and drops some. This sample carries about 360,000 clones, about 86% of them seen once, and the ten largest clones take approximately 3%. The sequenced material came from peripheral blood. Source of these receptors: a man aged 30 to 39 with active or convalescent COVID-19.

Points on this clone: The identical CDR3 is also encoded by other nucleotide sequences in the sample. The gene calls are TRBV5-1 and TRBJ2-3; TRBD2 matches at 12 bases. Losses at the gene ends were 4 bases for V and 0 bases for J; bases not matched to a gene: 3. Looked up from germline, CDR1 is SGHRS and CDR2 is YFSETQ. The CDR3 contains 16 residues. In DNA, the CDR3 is TGCGCCAGCAGCCCGGGGACTAGCGGGAGCACAGATACGCAGTATTTT. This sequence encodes CASSPGTSGSTDTQYF.

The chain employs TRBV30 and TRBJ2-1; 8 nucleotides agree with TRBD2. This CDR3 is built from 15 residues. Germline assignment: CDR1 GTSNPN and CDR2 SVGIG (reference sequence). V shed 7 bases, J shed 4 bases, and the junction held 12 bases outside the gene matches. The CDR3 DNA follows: TGTGCCTTGAATTTCCTGCGGGAGGTATACAATGAGCAGTTCTTC. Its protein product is CALNFLREVYNEQFF.

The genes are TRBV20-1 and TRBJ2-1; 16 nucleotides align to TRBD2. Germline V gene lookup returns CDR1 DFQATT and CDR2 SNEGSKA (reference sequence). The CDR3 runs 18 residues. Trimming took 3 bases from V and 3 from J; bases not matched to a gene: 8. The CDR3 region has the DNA TGCAGTGCTAGTCAACCGGGACTAGCGGGAGGGCGCTACAATGAGCAGTTCTTC. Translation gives CSASQPGLAGGRYNEQFF.

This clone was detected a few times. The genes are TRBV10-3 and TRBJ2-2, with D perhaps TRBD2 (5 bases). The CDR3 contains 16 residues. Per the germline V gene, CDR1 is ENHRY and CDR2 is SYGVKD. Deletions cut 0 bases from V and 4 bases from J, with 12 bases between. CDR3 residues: CAISESQAGGTGELFF. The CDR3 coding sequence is TGTGCCATCAGTGAGTCTCAAGCTGGAGGCACCGGGGAGCTGTTTTTT.

DNA for the CDR3: TGTGCCAGCAGCCCGCAGGGGGAGACCCAGTACTTC. As protein: CASSPQGETQYF. The rearrangement links TRBV5-4 to TRBJ2-5; D is perhaps TRBD1 (6 bases). V shed 4 bases and J shed 5 bases, with 9 bases lying between them. There are 12 residues in the CDR3. Germline CDR1 is SGHNT and CDR2 is YYREEE (reference sequence).

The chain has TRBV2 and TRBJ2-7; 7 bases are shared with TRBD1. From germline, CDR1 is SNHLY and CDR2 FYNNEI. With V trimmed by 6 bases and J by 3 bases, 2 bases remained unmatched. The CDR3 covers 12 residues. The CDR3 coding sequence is TGTGCCAGCAGAGGGGACAGCTACGAGCAGTACTTC. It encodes CASRGDSYEQYF. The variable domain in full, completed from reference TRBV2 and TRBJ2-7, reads EPEVTQTPSHQVTQMGQEVILRCVPISNHLYFYWYRQILGQKVEFLVSFYNNEISEKSEIFDDQFSVERPDGSNFTLKIRSTKLEDSAMYFCASRGDSYEQYFGPGTRLTVT.

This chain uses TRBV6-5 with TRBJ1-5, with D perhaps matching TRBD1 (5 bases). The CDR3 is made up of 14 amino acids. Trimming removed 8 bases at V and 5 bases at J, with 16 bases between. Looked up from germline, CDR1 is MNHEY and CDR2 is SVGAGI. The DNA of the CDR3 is TGTGCCAGCTCCCCAGGGCGAGGTGATCAGCCCCAGCATTTT. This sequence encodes CASSPGRGDQPQHF.

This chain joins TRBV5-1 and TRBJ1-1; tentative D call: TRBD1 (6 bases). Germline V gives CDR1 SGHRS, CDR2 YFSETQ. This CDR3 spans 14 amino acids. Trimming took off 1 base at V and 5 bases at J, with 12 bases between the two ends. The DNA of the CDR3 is TGCGCCAGCAGCTTGAGGCAGGGGAAGACTGAAGCTTTCTTT. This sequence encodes CASSLRQGKTEAFF.

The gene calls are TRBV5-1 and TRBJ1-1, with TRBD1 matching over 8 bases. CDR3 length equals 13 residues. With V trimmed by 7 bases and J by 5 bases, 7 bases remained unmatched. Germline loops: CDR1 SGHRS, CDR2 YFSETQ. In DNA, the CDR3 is TGCGCCAGCCTCCCTGACAGGGGAACTGAAGCTTTCTTT. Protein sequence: CASLPDRGTEAFF.

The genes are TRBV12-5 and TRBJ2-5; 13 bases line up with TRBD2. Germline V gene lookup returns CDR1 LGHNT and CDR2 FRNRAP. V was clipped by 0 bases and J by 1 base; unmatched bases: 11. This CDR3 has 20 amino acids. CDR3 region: CASGLVRGTSGTLPQETQYF. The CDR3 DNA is TGTGCTAGTGGTTTGGTACGGGGGACTAGCGGGACCCTGCCCCAAGAGACCCAGTACTTC.

The CDR3 bases are TGTGCCAGTAGTATAGTAGGGCAGGGGAGAGAAAAACTGTTTTTT. Translated, it gives CASSIVGQGREKLFF. V is TRBV19 and J is TRBJ1-4; D perhaps matches TRBD1 (6 bases). Germline V gives CDR1 LNHDA, CDR2 SQIVND (reference sequence). This CDR3 is 15 amino acids long. The V gene lost 1 base and the J gene lost 8 bases, with 14 bases spanning the gap.

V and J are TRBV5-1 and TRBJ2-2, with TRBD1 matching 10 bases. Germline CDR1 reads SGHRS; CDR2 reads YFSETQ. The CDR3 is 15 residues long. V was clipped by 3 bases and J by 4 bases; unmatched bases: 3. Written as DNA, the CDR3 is TGCGCCAGCAGCTCGACAGGGGGCTTCACCGGGGAGCTGTTTTTT. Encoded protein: CASSSTGGFTGELFF.

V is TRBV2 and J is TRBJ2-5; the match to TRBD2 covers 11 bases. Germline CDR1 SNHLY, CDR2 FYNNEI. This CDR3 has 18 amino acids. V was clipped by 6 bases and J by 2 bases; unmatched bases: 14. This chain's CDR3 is CASRTPSTSGGSQETQYF. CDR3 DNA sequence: TGTGCCAGCAGGACCCCTAGTACTAGCGGGGGATCGCAAGAGACCCAGTACTTC.

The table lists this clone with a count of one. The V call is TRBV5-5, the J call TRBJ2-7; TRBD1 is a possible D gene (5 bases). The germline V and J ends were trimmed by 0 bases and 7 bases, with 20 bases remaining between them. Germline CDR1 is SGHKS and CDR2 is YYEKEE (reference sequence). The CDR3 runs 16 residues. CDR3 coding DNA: TGTGCCAGCAGCTTGGAGGGGCACTTACCGCGACGGGAGCAGTACTTC. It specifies CASSLEGHLPRREQYF.

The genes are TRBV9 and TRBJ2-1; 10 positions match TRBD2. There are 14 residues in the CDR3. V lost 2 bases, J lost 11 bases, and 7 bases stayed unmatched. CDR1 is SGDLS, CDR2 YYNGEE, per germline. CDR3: CASSVGTSELKQFF. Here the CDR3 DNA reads TGTGCCAGCAGCGTTGGGACTAGCGAGCTTAAGCAGTTCTTC.

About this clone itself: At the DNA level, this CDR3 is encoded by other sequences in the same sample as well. CDR3 nucleotides: TGTGCCAGCAGCTTATCAGTGAACACTGAAGCTTTCTTT. It encodes CASSLSVNTEAFF. The chain uses TRBV7-2 and TRBJ1-1, with no clear D. V lost 2 bases and J lost 0, with 4 bases in between. Germline V gives CDR1 SGHTA, CDR2 FQGNSA. The CDR3 extends over 13 amino acids.

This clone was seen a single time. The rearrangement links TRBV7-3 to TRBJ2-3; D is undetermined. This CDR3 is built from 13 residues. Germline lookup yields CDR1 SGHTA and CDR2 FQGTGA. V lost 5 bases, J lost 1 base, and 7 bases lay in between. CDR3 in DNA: TGTGCCAGCAGCCGGAGAGGCACAGATACGCAGTATTTT. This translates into CASSRRGTDTQYF.

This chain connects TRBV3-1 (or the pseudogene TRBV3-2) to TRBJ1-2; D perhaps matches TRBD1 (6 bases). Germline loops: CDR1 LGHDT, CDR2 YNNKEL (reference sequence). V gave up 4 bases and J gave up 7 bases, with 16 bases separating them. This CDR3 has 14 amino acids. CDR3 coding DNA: TGTGCCAGCAGCCCTAACCCCAGGGGTGGTGGCTACACCTTC. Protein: CASSPNPRGGGYTF.

The CDR3 sequence is CAWNSGLENQPQHF. In DNA form, the CDR3 reads TGTGCCTGGAACTCAGGGTTAGAGAATCAGCCCCAGCATTTT. V usage is TRBV30 and J usage is TRBJ1-5; tentative D call: TRBD1 (5 bases). The V gene's germline CDR1 is GTSNPN and CDR2 SVGIG (reference sequence). CDR3 size: 14 residues. V lost 4 bases to trimming and J lost 4 bases, with 14 bases between them.

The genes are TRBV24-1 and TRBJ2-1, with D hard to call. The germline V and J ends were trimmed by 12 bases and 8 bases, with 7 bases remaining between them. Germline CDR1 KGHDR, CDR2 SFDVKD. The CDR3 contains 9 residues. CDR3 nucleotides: TGTGCCTTACGGGATGAGCAGTTCTTC. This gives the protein CALRDEQFF.

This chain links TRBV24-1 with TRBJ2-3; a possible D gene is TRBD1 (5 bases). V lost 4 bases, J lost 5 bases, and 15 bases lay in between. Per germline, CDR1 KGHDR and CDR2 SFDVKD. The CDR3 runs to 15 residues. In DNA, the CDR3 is TGTGCCACCAGTGACCTGACGGGTAGGGGAGATACGCAGTATTTT. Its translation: CATSDLTGRGDTQYF.

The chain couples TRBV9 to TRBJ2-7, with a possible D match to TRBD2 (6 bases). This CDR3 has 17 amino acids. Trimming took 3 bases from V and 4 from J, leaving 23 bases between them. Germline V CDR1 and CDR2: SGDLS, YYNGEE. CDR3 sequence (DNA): TGTGCCAGCAGCGCACCGGGACTCCACCCTCCATTTTACGAGCAGTACTTC. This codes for CASSAPGLHPPFYEQYF.

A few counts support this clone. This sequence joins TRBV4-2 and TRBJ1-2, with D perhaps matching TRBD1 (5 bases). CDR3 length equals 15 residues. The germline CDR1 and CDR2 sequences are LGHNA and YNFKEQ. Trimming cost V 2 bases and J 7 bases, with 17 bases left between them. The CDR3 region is CASSQTPGLVGGYTF. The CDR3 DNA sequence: TGTGCCAGCAGCCAAACGCCGGGACTTGTGGGTGGCTACACCTTC.

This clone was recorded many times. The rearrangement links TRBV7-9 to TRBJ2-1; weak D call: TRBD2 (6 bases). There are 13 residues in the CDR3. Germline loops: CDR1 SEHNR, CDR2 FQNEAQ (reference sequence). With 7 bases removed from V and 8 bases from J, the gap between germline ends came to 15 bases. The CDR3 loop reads CASTEQEGDEQFF. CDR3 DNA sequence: TGTGCCAGCACTGAACAGGAGGGTGATGAGCAGTTCTTC.

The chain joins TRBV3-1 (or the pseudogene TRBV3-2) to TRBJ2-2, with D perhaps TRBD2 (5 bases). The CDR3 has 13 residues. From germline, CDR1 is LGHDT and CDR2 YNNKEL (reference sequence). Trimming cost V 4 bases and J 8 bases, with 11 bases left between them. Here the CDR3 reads CASSLPRRGELFF. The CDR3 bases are TGTGCCAGCAGCCTCCCGCGGAGGGGGGAGCTGTTTTTT.

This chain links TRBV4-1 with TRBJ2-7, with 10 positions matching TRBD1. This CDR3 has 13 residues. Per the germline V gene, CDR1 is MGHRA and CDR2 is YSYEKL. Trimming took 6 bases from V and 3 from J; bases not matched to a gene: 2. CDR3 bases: TGCGCCAGCAGTGGGGACAGGGGCTACGAGCAGTACTTC. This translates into CASSGDRGYEQYF.